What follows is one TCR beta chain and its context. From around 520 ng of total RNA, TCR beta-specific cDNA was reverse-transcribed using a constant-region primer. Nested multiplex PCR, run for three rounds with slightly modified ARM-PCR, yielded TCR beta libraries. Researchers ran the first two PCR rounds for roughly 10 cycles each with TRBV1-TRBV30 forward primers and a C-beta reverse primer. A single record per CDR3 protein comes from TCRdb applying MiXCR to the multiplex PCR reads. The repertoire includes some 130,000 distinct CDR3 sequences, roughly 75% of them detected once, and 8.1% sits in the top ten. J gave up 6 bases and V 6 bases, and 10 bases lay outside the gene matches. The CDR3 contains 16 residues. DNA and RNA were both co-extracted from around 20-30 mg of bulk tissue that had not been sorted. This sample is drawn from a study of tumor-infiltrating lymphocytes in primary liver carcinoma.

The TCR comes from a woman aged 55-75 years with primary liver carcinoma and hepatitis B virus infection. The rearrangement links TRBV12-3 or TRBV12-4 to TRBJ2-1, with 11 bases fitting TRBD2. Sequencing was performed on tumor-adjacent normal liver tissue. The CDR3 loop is CASSRVGTSGTNEQFF. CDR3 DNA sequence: TGTGCCAGCAGCCGCGTCGGGACTAGCGGAACCAATGAGCAGTTCTTC.